This TCR beta chain was profiled in a study of spatial heterogeneity in lung cancer. CDR1 and CDR2 (germline): DFQATT, SNEGSKA (reference sequence). The trim removed 1 base at V and 2 bases at J, leaving 11 bases unmatched. The CDR3 is 16 residues long. The presence of a unique molecular identifier marked each TCR cDNA molecule. TCRdb analysed the 5' RACE reads with MiXCR anew, one entry per CDR3 protein. The sample holds fewer than 20,000 distinct CDR3 sequences, about 22% seen once. Time point noted: sample taken at primary tumor resection. Sequencing covered unsorted whole RNA taken from tumor, nontumor lung or frozen PBMC.

The TCR sequence derives from a female donor with early-stage non-small cell lung cancer. The material was PBMCs, obtained at surgery. V and J are TRBV20-1 and TRBJ2-7, with TRBD1 identical over 7 bases. The CDR3 here is CSARVPTGTATYEQYV. In DNA form, the CDR3 reads TGCAGTGCTAGAGTCCCAACCGGGACAGCGACCTACGAGCAGTACGTC.